Below are 18 T cell receptor beta chains sequenced from a single sample in a study of T cells expressing NK-cell markers. TCRdb processed the 5' RACE reads again and assigns one entry to each CDR3 protein, with no DNA. The sample features about 150,000 distinct CDR3 sequences, with 37% in its top ten. The sequencing sample was made of blood T cells: a sorted CD56 or NKG2C T cell subset, CD4+ or CD8+ T cells, or bulk PBMC T cells (not recorded which). Receptors were obtained from a woman between 45 and 65 years old in good health.

This chain uses TRBV4-1 with TRBJ2-3; the TRBD2 assignment by TCRdb is unverifiable without DNA. The germline CDR1 and CDR2 sequences are MGHRA and YSYEKL. The CDR3 runs to 17 residues. The CDR3 is CASSHPHSGTSTDTQYF.

V is TRBV21-1 and J is TRBJ2-1; TCRdb gives TRBD1 as the D gene, but with no DNA this cannot be confirmed. TRBV21-1 is a known pseudogene. The CDR3 sequence is 14 residues long. CDR3 amino acids: CASTEPTGAGEQFF.

The V and J genes are TRBV29-1 and TRBJ1-2; TCRdb selects TRBD1, and the lack of DNA leaves this call unchecked. The CDR3 is 11 residues long. Germline lookup yields CDR1 SQVTM and CDR2 ANQGSEA. The CDR3 loop is CSVDYRDGYTF.

The chain recombines TRBV3-1 with TRBJ2-7; TCRdb picks TRBD1, but there is no DNA to check that call. There are 14 residues in the CDR3. Per the germline V gene, CDR1 is LGHDT and CDR2 is YNNKEL (reference sequence). CDR3 in amino acids: CASSQTGQIYEQYF.

The gene calls are TRBV10-2 and TRBJ2-5; TCRdb's D call, TRBD1, is unchecked because there is no DNA. Germline V gives CDR1 WSHSY, CDR2 SAAADI. CDR3 length: 14 residues. CDR3 residues: CASSVTGGAETQYF.

This chain links TRBV6-6 with TRBJ2-5; TCRdb reports TRBD2, a call that lacks DNA to check it against. Germline V gene lookup returns CDR1 MNHNY and CDR2 SVGAGI (reference sequence). This CDR3 is built from 14 residues. CDR3: CASSPGPARETQYF.

The genes are TRBV4-2 and TRBJ2-5; TCRdb designates TRBD1, a call that cannot be tested without DNA. This CDR3 is built from 18 residues. Germline CDR1 LGHNA, CDR2 YNFKEQ. The CDR3 sequence: CASSQSSAIAGEDGTQYF.

V is TRBV12-5 and J is TRBJ1-5. There are 12 residues in the CDR3. CDR1 LGHNT and CDR2 FRNRAP come from the germline V gene. This CDR3 reads CASGLWNQPQHF.

CDR3 loop: CASSLIRGNEQFF. The V call is TRBV7-3, the J call TRBJ2-1; there is no DNA to check the TCRdb D call of TRBD1. The CDR3 loop spans 13 amino acids. From germline, CDR1 is SGHTA and CDR2 FQGTGA.

The chain joins TRBV6-5 to TRBJ1-4; lacking DNA, the TRBD1 call made by TCRdb goes unchecked. CDR3 size: 15 residues. CDR1 MNHEY and CDR2 SVGAGI come from the germline V gene. Here the CDR3 reads CASSYSGGTLEKLFF.

The chain links TRBV20-1 to TRBJ1-1; the D gene TCRdb calls, TRBD1, cannot be checked with no DNA. The CDR3 consists of 14 residues. Germline V lookup: CDR1 DFQATT, CDR2 SNEGSKA (reference sequence). The CDR3 reads CSARVLGTNTEAFF.

This rearrangement joins TRBV20-1 to TRBJ2-5; TCRdb picks TRBD2, but there is no DNA to check that call. The CDR3 is made up of 18 amino acids. CDR1 is DFQATT and CDR2 is SNEGSKA in the germline V gene (reference sequence). The CDR3 region is CSAREEAHLAGPGETQYF.

J is TRBJ2-4 and V is TRBV7-9; TCRdb's D call, TRBD2, is unchecked because there is no DNA. This CDR3 comprises 15 residues. Germline V gene sequence: CDR1 SEHNR, CDR2 FQNEAQ (reference sequence). The CDR3 sequence: CASSPSGTSPSIQYF.

The rearrangement joins TRBV27 to TRBJ2-7; TCRdb returns TRBD2, unconfirmable since there is no DNA. The CDR3 loop spans 16 amino acids. The germline CDR1 and CDR2 sequences are MNHEY and SMNVEV (reference sequence). The CDR3 sequence is CASSEKPGTPFYEQYF.

CDR3 amino acids: CASSPTQGVAYEQYF. The chain uses TRBV5-5 and TRBJ2-7; TCRdb's D call, TRBD1, is unchecked because there is no DNA. Germline assignment: CDR1 SGHKS and CDR2 YYEKEE (reference sequence). The CDR3 extends over 15 amino acids. Using reference TRBV5-5 and TRBJ2-7 for the parts outside the CDR3, the full variable domain is DAGVTQSPTHLIKTRGQQVTLRCSPISGHKSVSWYQQVLGQGPQFIFQYYEKEERGRGNFPDRFSARQFPNYSSELNVNALLLGDSALYLCASSPTQGVAYEQYFGPGTRLTVT.

CDR3 loop: CASSWVGNEQFF. V usage is TRBV2 and J usage is TRBJ2-1. This CDR3 region has 12 residues. Germline CDR1 is SNHLY and CDR2 is FYNNEI.

The chain is built from TRBV12-3 or TRBV12-4 and TRBJ2-1; TCRdb's D call, TRBD2, is unchecked because there is no DNA. This CDR3 has 16 residues. The CDR3 loop is CASSPPLAGGGNEQFF.

The chain links TRBV27 to TRBJ2-3. The CDR3 runs 12 residues. The germline V gene encodes CDR1 MNHEY and CDR2 SMNVEV (reference sequence). This CDR3 reads CASSFGSDTQYF.